Below are 28 T cell receptor beta chains sequenced from a single sample in a study of blood T cells in healthy people across ages. Combining a sample-barcoded 5' primer with a J-beta primer mix, a second PCR ran for roughly 7 to 11 cycles. TCRdb re-called the 5' RACE reads with MiXCR, one entry per CDR3 protein. The table lists 710,000 or so distinct CDR3 sequences, approximately 21% of them singletons. The sample taken for sequencing was blood. The receptor set was obtained from a man in his 70s in good health.

The J gene is TRBJ1-5, the V gene TRBV19; 7 nucleotides agree with TRBD1. CDR1 is LNHDA and CDR2 is SQIVND in the germline V gene (reference sequence). The CDR3 length is 15 residues. V was clipped by 1 base and J by 7 bases; unmatched bases: 7. The CDR3 DNA reads as TGTGCCAGTAGTATAGGAGGGGGCCTTGGACAGCCCCAGCATTTT. Protein: CASSIGGGLGQPQHF.

This clonotype appeared a few times. The CDR3 sequence: CASSLLYKDTQYF. The CDR3 nucleotides are TGTGCCAGCAGCTTACTGTATAAAGATACGCAGTATTTT. The chain is built from TRBV7-2 and TRBJ2-3; no firm D call. Trimming left V 2 bases short and J 5 bases short, with 8 bases between. The CDR3 runs 13 residues. Germline CDR1 reads SGHTA; CDR2 reads FQGNSA.

The chain employs TRBV28 and TRBJ1-1; no definite D call. The germline CDR1 and CDR2 sequences are MDHEN and SYDVKM. The V and J ends lost 6 bases and 3 bases respectively, with 14 bases between them. The CDR3 is 14 amino acids. This chain's CDR3 is CASSLGEGYTEAFF. CDR3 sequence (DNA): TGTGCCAGCAGCTTGGGAGAGGGTTACACTGAAGCTTTCTTT.

V and J are TRBV20-1 and TRBJ1-1; D is uncertain. In germline, CDR1 is DFQATT, CDR2 SNEGSKA (reference sequence). V was clipped by 4 bases and J by 4 bases, with 16 bases between them. The CDR3 has 14 residues. CDR3 bases: TGCAGTGCTAACGTCCCGGGTCTTCGCACTGAAGCTTTCTTT. Its protein product is CSANVPGLRTEAFF.

This clonotype was detected a few times. The rearrangement joins TRBV6-5 to TRBJ2-7; D remains ambiguous. The CDR3 is 11 residues long. The V end lost 7 bases, the J end lost 2 bases, and 6 bases lay between the germline ends. Germline CDR1 reads MNHEY; CDR2 reads SVGAGI. CDR3 sequence (DNA): TGTGCCAGCAAAACAACCTACGAGCAGTACTTC. Its translation: CASKTTYEQYF.

CDR3 DNA sequence: TGTGCCAGTCAGGACAGGAGTGGTGAAAAACTGTTTTTT. The encoded protein is CASQDRSGEKLFF. The chain recombines TRBV7-8 with TRBJ1-4, with 7 bases aligning to TRBD1. The CDR3 is 13 amino acids. Germline trimming cut 9 bases from V and 7 bases from J; bases unmatched to any gene: 8. Germline V gives CDR1 SGHVS, CDR2 FQNEAQ.

This clonotype came up a few times. V and J are TRBV4-3 and TRBJ2-1; 9 bases are shared with TRBD2. The V and J ends lost 0 bases and 4 bases, in that order; junction bases with no gene match: 10. The germline CDR1 and CDR2 sequences are LGHNA and YSLEER. The CDR3 runs 18 residues. The CDR3 DNA reads TGCGCCAGCAGCCAAGATCGTGGCGGGAGGGAGGGGTACAATGAGCAGTTCTTC. Translating gives CASSQDRGGREGYNEQFF.

The chain links TRBV29-1 to TRBJ1-2; 7 positions match TRBD1. The CDR3 loop spans 12 amino acids. The germline V gene encodes CDR1 SQVTM and CDR2 ANQGSEA. The V and J ends lost 4 bases and 7 bases, in that order; junction bases with no gene match: 6. The CDR3 region has the DNA TGCAGCGTTGTGTCAGGGGGTGGTGGCTACACCTTC. This encodes CSVVSGGGGYTF.

This clonotype was observed a few times. V gene TRBV20-1 combines with J gene TRBJ2-5, with D possibly being TRBD1 or TRBD2 (5 bases each). V was pared by 5 bases and J by 6 bases, with 10 bases between. Germline CDR1 reads DFQATT; CDR2 reads SNEGSKA (reference sequence). The CDR3 is 11 residues long. The CDR3 region has the DNA TGCAGTGCTGGGGGAACGAAGACCCAGTACTTC. Amino acids: CSAGGTKTQYF.

The rearrangement uses TRBV7-2 and TRBJ1-4, with D maybe TRBD1 (5 bases). V lost 1 base to trimming and J lost 8 bases, with 14 bases between them. The CDR3 sequence is 15 residues long. In germline, CDR1 is SGHTA, CDR2 FQGNSA. The CDR3 sequence is CASSLVGPGLEKLFF. CDR3 sequence (DNA): TGTGCCAGCAGCTTAGTGGGGCCAGGGTTAGAAAAACTGTTTTTT.

This clonotype has just a few counts. The rearrangement joins TRBV7-2 to TRBJ2-3, with 7 bases lining up with TRBD2. The CDR3 is 16 residues long. The ends lost 4 bases at V and 2 bases at J; junction bases unmatched: 9. The germline gives CDR1 SGHTA, CDR2 FQGNSA. CDR3 nucleotides: TGTGCCAGCAGCTACCGACCGGGACTATACACAGATACGCAGTATTTT. Encoded protein: CASSYRPGLYTDTQYF.

This clonotype was found many times. Given a much more abundant clone one base away, this may be a read error. V and J are TRBV6-1 and TRBJ2-5, with D perhaps matching TRBD1 or TRBD2 (5 bases each). Germline values: CDR1 MNHNS, CDR2 SASEGT. CDR3 length: 13 amino acids. The DNA for the CDR3 is TGTGCCAGCACGGGGACCAACCAAGAGACCCGGTACTTC. This codes for CASTGTNQETRYF.

This clonotype was observed a handful of times. The chain couples TRBV14 to TRBJ1-6, with a possible D match to TRBD1 (5 bases). The ends were cut back, 4 bases at V and 8 bases at J, with 6 bases in the middle. Germline lookup yields CDR1 SGHDN and CDR2 FVKESK. This CDR3 is built from 12 residues. The CDR3 DNA sequence: TGTGCCAGCAGCCTACAGGATTCACCCCTCCACTTT. Translating it yields CASSLQDSPLHF.

This chain joins TRBV12-3 or TRBV12-4 and TRBJ2-5; 10 nucleotides agree with TRBD2. V was pared by 2 bases and J by 5 bases, with 11 bases of the junction left unmatched. This CDR3 spans 17 amino acids. CDR3 protein: CASSLTWVAGGWETQYF. The CDR3 coding sequence is TGTGCCAGCAGTTTAACTTGGGTAGCGGGAGGCTGGGAGACCCAGTACTTC.

This clonotype was detected only a few times. An end of the junction differs from the germline gene, which may be a read error. The chain employs TRBV12-3 or TRBV12-4 and TRBJ2-5, with unresolved D. The CDR3 has 15 amino acids. The CDR3 sequence: CAGSLVSWAQETQYF. The CDR3 DNA reads as TGTGCCGGCAGTTTAGTTAGCTGGGCACAAGAGACCCAGTACTTC.

At least ten counts were recorded for this clonotype. The chain recombines TRBV3-1 with TRBJ2-2, with 9 bases aligning to TRBD1. Germline values: CDR1 LGHDT, CDR2 YNNKEL (reference sequence). V was pared by 4 bases and J by 3 bases, with 3 bases of the junction left unmatched. The CDR3 covers 15 residues. CDR3 in DNA: TGTGCCAGCAGCCGTCGACAGGGGGACACCGGGGAGCTGTTTTTT. Translated: CASSRRQGDTGELFF.

This clonotype appeared once. The V gene is TRBV7-9, the J gene TRBJ1-1; no firm D call. V shed 2 bases and J shed 0 bases, with 7 bases lying between them. This CDR3 has 14 amino acids. CDR1 and CDR2 (germline): SEHNR, FQNEAQ (reference sequence). For the CDR3, the DNA is TGTGCCAGCAGCTTATCAAGAATGAACACTGAAGCTTTCTTT. This translates into CASSLSRMNTEAFF.

Only a few counts were recorded for this clonotype. The chain is built from TRBV28 and TRBJ2-1; D is undetermined. This CDR3 is 15 amino acids long. Germline CDR1 MDHEN, CDR2 SYDVKM. V was cut by 4 bases and J by 2 bases, with 12 bases left in between. The CDR3 reads CASSSIDWAYNEQFF. The CDR3 bases are TGTGCCAGCAGTTCAATTGACTGGGCCTACAATGAGCAGTTCTTC.

This clonotype showed up just a few times. V usage is TRBV5-1 and J usage is TRBJ2-1, with D hard to call. Trimming removed 4 bases from V and 0 bases from J, with 8 bases in between. This CDR3 has 14 amino acids. From germline, CDR1 is SGHRS and CDR2 YFSETQ. DNA of the CDR3: TGCGCCAGCAGCGAGCAGAGCTCCTACAATGAGCAGTTCTTC. Translation gives CASSEQSSYNEQFF.

This clonotype was counted a few times. V usage is TRBV10-3 and J usage is TRBJ2-3, with 10 bases identical to TRBD2. The CDR3 is 16 residues long. CDR1 is ENHRY and CDR2 is SYGVKD in the germline V gene. V lost 4 bases to trimming and J lost 6 bases; unmatched junction nucleotides: 10. The CDR3 region is CAISGGRTSGSDTQYF. The CDR3 DNA follows: TGTGCCATCAGTGGGGGCCGGACTAGCGGCTCCGATACGCAGTATTTT.

The chain couples TRBV24-1 to TRBJ2-3, with 8 nucleotides matching TRBD1. This CDR3 has 17 residues. The V gene end was trimmed by 3 bases and the J gene end by 4 bases; junction bases not matched to a gene: 11. CDR1 and CDR2 (germline): KGHDR, SFDVKD. The CDR3 DNA is TGTGCCACCAGTGATCGACCCACAGGGGGAGGCGCAGATACGCAGTATTTT. This translates into CATSDRPTGGGADTQYF.

This clonotype was picked up many times. CDR3: CAISEWGNEQYV. CDR3 nucleotides: TGTGCCATCAGTGAATGGGGAAACGAGCAGTACGTC. The chain couples TRBV10-3 to TRBJ2-7; D unclear. Germline V gene data show CDR1 as ENHRY and CDR2 as SYGVKD. There are 12 residues in the CDR3. Trimming pared 3 bases from V and 5 bases from J, leaving 8 bases between.

The V call is TRBV2, the J call TRBJ2-3; the D gene is possibly TRBD1 (6 bases). Trimming stripped 7 bases from V and 3 bases from J, with 11 bases between. In germline, CDR1 is SNHLY, CDR2 FYNNEI. The CDR3 is made up of 13 amino acids. CDR3 nucleotides: TGTGCCAGCAAGGGTGGACAGACAGATACGCAGTATTTT. Residues: CASKGGQTDTQYF.

V is TRBV15 and J is TRBJ2-5; TRBD2 matches 7 bases. The DNA end favors TRBJ2-1, so the J call may be wrong. The length of the CDR3 is 12 residues. CDR1 LNHNV and CDR2 YYDKDF come from the germline V gene (reference sequence). The CDR3 nucleotides read TGTGCCACCAGTCCGAAACAGCGGGGGCAGTTCTTC. Its protein product is CATSPKQRGQFF.

This chain connects TRBV6-5 to TRBJ2-7; 7 nucleotides agree with TRBD1. Per the germline V gene, CDR1 is MNHEY and CDR2 is SVGAGI. This CDR3 spans 15 amino acids. Trimming removed 4 bases from V and 1 base from J; junction bases left unmatched: 7. The CDR3 reads CASSSDGTASYEQYF. CDR3 sequence (DNA): TGTGCCAGCAGTTCTGACGGGACAGCGTCCTACGAGCAGTACTTC.

This clonotype was observed a few times. The V and J genes are TRBV7-8 and TRBJ2-2; 7 bases map to TRBD2. Germline CDR1 SGHVS, CDR2 FQNEAQ. V lost 4 bases, J lost 4 bases, and 9 bases stayed unmatched. The CDR3 is made up of 16 amino acids. CDR3 DNA: TGTGCCAGCAGCTCACGACTAGCAGGAGTCACCGGGGAGCTGTTTTTT. Translation gives CASSSRLAGVTGELFF.

The J gene is TRBJ2-1, the V gene TRBV7-9, with unresolved D. The CDR3 totals 13 residues. The V end lost 5 bases, the J end lost 4 bases, and 9 bases lay between the germline ends. The germline gives CDR1 SEHNR, CDR2 FQNEAQ (reference sequence). CDR3 in amino acids: CASSLIRYNEQFF. The DNA of the CDR3 is TGTGCCAGCAGCCTGATCCGTTACAATGAGCAGTTCTTC. The full variable domain, its missing parts supplied by reference TRBV7-9 and TRBJ2-1, is DTGVSQNPRHKITKRGQNVTFRCDPISEHNRLYWYRQTLGQGPEFLTYFQNEAQLEKSRLLSDRFSAERPKGSFSTLEIQRTEQGDSAMYLCASSLIRYNEQFFGPGTRLTVL.

The gene calls are TRBV5-1 and TRBJ2-5; 7 bases agree with TRBD1. V was pared by 0 bases and J by 5 bases, with 4 bases of the junction left unmatched. CDR3 size: 14 residues. CDR1 and CDR2 from the germline V gene are SGHRS and YFSETQ. The CDR3 DNA reads as TGCGCCAGCAGCTTGGCCACAGGGGTGGAGACCCAGTACTTC. It translates to CASSLATGVETQYF.